Shown below are 25 T cell receptor beta chains from a single sample sequenced in a study of T cells in Graves' hyperthyroidism and ophthalmopathy. Amplified regions were TCR beta CDR3 sequences from RNA transcripts. First-round RT-PCR targeting the TCR CDR3 was performed with the HTBI primer set. TCRdb itself ran the multiplex PCR reads through MiXCR, one entry per CDR3 protein. The data show under 800,000 distinct CDR3 sequences, around 15% seen once. The source material was blood. These receptors all stem from a woman younger than 35 with Graves' hyperthyroidism.

The rearrangement joins TRBV29-1 to TRBJ2-1; D may be TRBD1 (5 bases). V was pared by 1 base and J by 2 bases, with 12 bases between. The CDR3 length is 15 residues. Looked up from germline, CDR1 is SQVTM and CDR2 is ANQGSEA. The DNA for the CDR3 is TGCAGCGTTGAAGGTCAGGGCCAGCCCTACAATGAGCAGTTCTTC. The encoded protein is CSVEGQGQPYNEQFF.

This clonotype was picked up many times. V is TRBV9 and J is TRBJ2-1, with 9 bases lining up with TRBD2. This CDR3 contains 16 residues. Trimming cost V 1 base and J 6 bases; bases outside gene matches: 8. Germline values: CDR1 SGDLS, CDR2 YYNGEE. CDR3 sequence (DNA): TGTGCCAGCAGCGTAAGGGAGCGGGGGGCCCCCAATGAGCAGTTCTTC. This translates into CASSVRERGAPNEQFF.

The CDR3 DNA reads TGTGCCAGCATGAGACAGAACACTGAAGCTTTCTTT. Translated, it gives CASMRQNTEAFF. V usage is TRBV6-1 and J usage is TRBJ1-1; D call uncertain. Trimming shortened V by 7 bases and J by 1 base, and 7 bases separated the two germline ends. The CDR3 loop spans 12 amino acids. CDR1 and CDR2 from the germline V gene are MNHNS and SASEGT.

This clonotype turned up a few times. The J gene is TRBJ2-2, the V gene TRBV4-3; the D is unclear. Trimming cost V 4 bases and J 5 bases, with 23 bases left between them. Germline values: CDR1 LGHNA, CDR2 YSLEER. The CDR3 spans 18 residues. This chain's CDR3 is CASSLPPASLELTGELFF. The CDR3 DNA is TGCGCCAGCAGCCTGCCTCCGGCCTCATTGGAATTAACCGGGGAGCTGTTTTTT.

Concerning this clonotype itself: Just one base apart from a much larger clone, this may be a read error. Here the CDR3 reads CASSPQGVPNEKLLF. For the CDR3, the DNA is TGTGCCAGCAGCCCCCAAGGGGTGCCTAATGAAAAACTGCTTTTT. The V gene is TRBV7-2, the J gene TRBJ1-4; possibly TRBD1 for D (5 bases). Per germline, CDR1 SGHTA and CDR2 FQGNSA. This CDR3 spans 15 amino acids.

Comment on this clonotype: One end of the junction fails to match germline, which may point to a read error. The rearrangement links TRBV20-1 to TRBJ2-3; tentative D call: TRBD2 (5 bases). CDR3 size: 14 residues. Germline values: CDR1 DFQATT, CDR2 SNEGSKA (reference sequence). CDR3 nucleotide sequence: TGCAGTGCACCGAGAGCGGAAGTCACAGATATGCAGTATTTT. This encodes CSAPRAEVTDMQYF.

About this clonotype: A much larger clone lies one base from this, so it may be a read error. The missing conserved phenylalanine or tryptophan at the end of this CDR3 makes a read error likely. The chain employs TRBV2 and TRBJ2-7, with 10 positions matching TRBD1. CDR3 size: 14 residues. The V segment lost 8 bases and the J segment 5 bases; nucleotides outside the gene matches: 9. Germline loops: CDR1 SNHLY, CDR2 FYNNEI. The CDR3 is CASLARGTGDEQYL. DNA for the CDR3: TGTGCCAGCCTGGCACGGGGGACAGGGGACGAGCAGTACCTC.

This clonotype was detected only a few times. The rearrangement joins TRBV20-1 to TRBJ1-5; D call uncertain. Germline loops: CDR1 DFQATT, CDR2 SNEGSKA (reference sequence). Trimming cost V 3 bases and J 6 bases, with 12 bases left between them. The CDR3 is 13 residues long. CDR3 region: CSASRGLGQPQHF. The DNA for the CDR3 is TGCAGTGCTAGTAGAGGGTTGGGTCAGCCCCAGCATTTT.

V gene TRBV7-9 combines with J gene TRBJ2-4, with 9 bases fitting TRBD2. J lost 0 bases, V lost 5 bases, and 5 bases had no gene match. The CDR3 consists of 16 residues. The germline V gene encodes CDR1 SEHNR and CDR2 FQNEAQ (reference sequence). CDR3: CASSRSSGVAKNIQYF. CDR3 nucleotide sequence: TGTGCCAGCAGCCGTTCTAGCGGGGTAGCCAAAAACATTCAGTACTTC.

This clonotype was seen repeatedly, ten times or more. The chain employs TRBV7-2 and TRBJ1-1; TRBD1 is a possible D gene (5 bases). Per the germline V gene, CDR1 is SGHTA and CDR2 is FQGNSA. The CDR3 has 11 residues. V lost 5 bases, J lost 8 bases, and 9 bases lay in between. CDR3 protein: CASSVGTEAFF. CDR3 nucleotide sequence: TGTGCCAGCAGCGTTGGGACCGAAGCTTTCTTT. Looking up the rest from reference TRBV7-2 and TRBJ1-1 gives the full variable domain: GAGVSQSPSNKVTEKGKDVELRCDPISGHTALYWYRQSLGQGLEFLIYFQGNSAPDKSGLPSDRFSAERTGGSVSTLTIQRTQQEDSAVYLCASSVGTEAFFGQGTRLTVV.

This clonotype was counted many times. V is TRBV11-2 and J is TRBJ1-1; the D is unclear. Germline assignment: CDR1 SGHAT and CDR2 FQNNGV. The V end lost 3 bases, the J end lost 7 bases, and 9 bases lay between the germline ends. The CDR3 has 12 amino acids. The CDR3 region has the DNA TGTGCCAGCAGCTTCAACGTAGATGAAGCTTTCTTT. This translates into CASSFNVDEAFF.

The chain recombines TRBV20-1 with TRBJ1-5; no definite D call. The CDR3 covers 14 residues. V was pared by 3 bases and J by 6 bases, with 15 bases between. Germline CDR1 and CDR2: DFQATT and SNEGSKA (reference sequence). The chain's CDR3 is CSARVSPAGQPQHF. Here the CDR3 DNA reads TGCAGTGCTAGGGTCAGCCCAGCCGGTCAGCCCCAGCATTTT.

The J gene is TRBJ2-1, the V gene TRBV28, with D possibly matching TRBD1 (6 bases). The V end lost 8 bases, the J end lost 0 bases, and 20 bases lay between the germline ends. CDR1 is MDHEN and CDR2 is SYDVKM in the germline V gene. This CDR3 has 17 amino acids. The CDR3 reads CASEKGVRTSSYNEQFF. In nucleotides, the CDR3 is TGTGCCAGCGAAAAGGGGGTCCGAACTAGCTCCTACAATGAGCAGTTCTTC.

This rearrangement joins TRBV29-1 to TRBJ2-3; D perhaps matches TRBD2 (6 bases). Trimming pared 6 bases from V and 6 bases from J, leaving 10 bases between. Germline V gene data show CDR1 as SQVTM and CDR2 as ANQGSEA. The CDR3 extends over 11 amino acids. CDR3 sequence (DNA): TGCAGCGTCGGGACTCTGGATACGCAGTATTTT. Translation: CSVGTLDTQYF.

This clonotype was seen ten or more times. The chain carries TRBV18 and TRBJ1-1, with D hard to call. Trimming left V 6 bases short and J 3 bases short, with 11 bases between. The CDR3 has 13 residues. CDR1 is KGHSH and CDR2 is LQKENI in the germline V gene. The CDR3 bases are TGTGCCAGCTCTCCCGGCCTTGACACTGAAGCTTTCTTT. Amino acid sequence: CASSPGLDTEAFF. Using reference TRBV18 and TRBJ1-1 for the parts outside the CDR3, the full variable domain is NAGVMQNPRHLVRRRGQEARLRCSPMKGHSHVYWYRQLPEEGLKFMVYLQKENIIDESGMPKERFSAEFPKEGPSILRIQQVVRGDSAAYFCASSPGLDTEAFFGQGTRLTVV.

This clonotype was seen ten or more times. V and J are TRBV3-1 and TRBJ2-3, with D hard to call. Germline V lookup: CDR1 LGHDT, CDR2 YNNKEL (reference sequence). Trimming shortened V by 3 bases and J by 1 base, and 11 bases separated the two germline ends. The CDR3 extends over 15 amino acids. As DNA, the CDR3 is TGTGCCAGCAGCCAGCTACTCGGAGGCACAGATACGCAGTATTTT. This translates into CASSQLLGGTDTQYF.

This clonotype was counted a few times. V is TRBV27 and J is TRBJ1-4; 9 bases are a match to TRBD1. The germline V gene encodes CDR1 MNHEY and CDR2 SMNVEV (reference sequence). The CDR3 totals 14 residues. V lost 8 bases, J lost 5 bases, and 6 bases stayed unmatched. Here the CDR3 reads CASGWTGVNEKLFF. The CDR3 DNA reads TGTGCCAGCGGGTGGACAGGGGTAAATGAAAAACTGTTTTTT.

This clonotype appeared many times. The chain links TRBV5-5 to TRBJ2-7; TRBD1 aligns across 8 bases. The CDR3 length is 14 residues. V gave up 5 bases and J gave up 7 bases; unmatched junction bases: 11. The germline V gene has CDR1 SGHKS and CDR2 YYEKEE (reference sequence). Written as DNA, the CDR3 is TGTGCCAGCAGTTCGGGGCAGGGGGCGAGAGAGCAGTACTTC. This translates into CASSSGQGAREQYF.

This clonotype has a count of ten or more. The chain carries TRBV18 and TRBJ2-1; the match to TRBD2 covers 8 bases. Germline V gene sequence: CDR1 KGHSH, CDR2 LQKENI. The CDR3 runs 19 residues. J was trimmed by 4 bases and V by 1 base; bases with no gene match: 15. DNA for the CDR3: TGTGCCAGCTCACCACGGGCGGGAGGTACCAACCCGAAGTACAATGAGCAGTTCTTC. Protein sequence: CASSPRAGGTNPKYNEQFF.

This clonotype was detected many times. The chain links TRBV9 to TRBJ2-7; 10 bases line up with TRBD1. The V segment lost 2 bases and the J segment 6 bases; nucleotides outside the gene matches: 11. There are 16 residues in the CDR3. CDR1 SGDLS and CDR2 YYNGEE come from the germline V gene. The CDR3 bases are TGTGCCAGCAGCGTGGCGGGACAGGGGACGTCGAGCGAGCAGTACTTC. Its translation is CASSVAGQGTSSEQYF.

This clonotype was picked up a small number of times. The V call is TRBV7-9, the J call TRBJ2-1; 10 nucleotides agree with TRBD1. Germline lookup yields CDR1 SEHNR and CDR2 FQNEAQ (reference sequence). This CDR3 comprises 14 residues. V lost 7 bases, J lost 2 bases, and 2 bases stayed unmatched. CDR3: CASTGQGTYNEQFF. The CDR3 region has the DNA TGTGCCAGCACGGGACAGGGGACCTACAATGAGCAGTTCTTC.

This clonotype showed up many times. The chain carries TRBV5-1 and TRBJ2-1; tentatively, D is TRBD2 (6 bases). V was trimmed by 2 bases and J by 5 bases, leaving 14 bases between them. This CDR3 is built from 15 residues. Germline V gene data show CDR1 as SGHRS and CDR2 as YFSETQ. The CDR3 reads CASSFLGGGDNEQFF. In DNA form, the CDR3 reads TGCGCCAGCAGCTTTCTAGGAGGAGGGGACAATGAGCAGTTCTTC. The variable domain in full, with the rest retrieved from reference TRBV5-1 and TRBJ2-1, is KAGVTQTPRYLIKTRGQQVTLSCSPISGHRSVSWYQQTPGQGLQFLFEYFSETQRNKGNFPGRFSGRQFSNSRSEMNVSTLELGDSALYLCASSFLGGGDNEQFFGPGTRLTVL.

This clonotype was seen repeatedly, ten times or more. DNA of the CDR3: TGTGCCAGCAGTGAATATCAGGCGAACACTGAAGCTTTCTTT. This encodes CASSEYQANTEAFF. The V gene is TRBV25-1, the J gene TRBJ1-1; no firm D call. CDR3 length: 14 residues. Germline V gives CDR1 MGHDK, CDR2 SYGVNS. The V and J ends lost 0 bases and 1 base respectively, with 6 bases between them.

There are many counts of this clonotype. The V gene is TRBV28, the J gene TRBJ1-1, with a possible D match to TRBD1 (5 bases). CDR3 length equals 13 residues. Deletions cut 10 bases from V and 1 base from J, with 13 bases between. From germline, CDR1 is MDHEN and CDR2 SYDVKM. The CDR3 spells CATKTTGNTEAFF. In DNA, the CDR3 is TGTGCCACTAAAACCACAGGGAACACTGAAGCTTTCTTT.

As concerns this clonotype: Likely a read error: the CDR3 ends without its conserved phenylalanine or tryptophan. The chain couples TRBV12-3 or TRBV12-4 to TRBJ1-1; no firm D call. The CDR3 runs to 12 residues. Trimming stripped 4 bases from V and 4 bases from J, with 7 bases between. CDR3 sequence reads: CASSSGFTEAFL. The CDR3 DNA sequence: TGTGCCAGCAGTTCTGGTTTCACTGAAGCTTTCCTT.